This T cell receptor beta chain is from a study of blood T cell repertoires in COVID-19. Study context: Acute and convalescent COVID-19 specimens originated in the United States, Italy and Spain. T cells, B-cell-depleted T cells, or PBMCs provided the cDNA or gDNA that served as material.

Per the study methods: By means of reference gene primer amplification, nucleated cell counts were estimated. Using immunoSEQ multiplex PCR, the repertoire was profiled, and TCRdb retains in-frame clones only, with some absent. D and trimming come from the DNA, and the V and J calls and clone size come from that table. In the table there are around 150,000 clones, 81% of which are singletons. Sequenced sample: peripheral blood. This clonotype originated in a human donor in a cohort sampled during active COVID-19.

DNA of the CDR3: TGTGCCAGCACTACAGGGGAACTCTACGAGCAGTACTTC. Translated, it gives CASTTGELYEQYF. The J gene is TRBJ2-7, the V gene TRBV6-5; 7 bases agree with TRBD1. V was clipped by 7 bases and J by 3 bases; unmatched bases: 6. This CDR3 spans 13 amino acids. Germline V gene data show CDR1 as MNHEY and CDR2 as SVGAGI.